This T cell receptor beta chain was identified during a study of spatial heterogeneity in lung cancer. Study in general: PBMC collected at follow-up were sequenced when available, a median of about 2 years after resection.

TCRdb re-called the 5' RACE reads with MiXCR, one entry per CDR3 protein. The sample contains about 1,100 distinct CDR3 sequences, around 41% of which appear only once. As regards this clonotype: Being off target in a library aimed at alpha chains, this beta chain has a size of little meaning.

Indicated time point: blood at routine non-recurrence follow-up after resection. V lost 1 base, J lost 5 bases, and 9 bases lay in between. The length of the CDR3 is 12 residues. Germline CDR1 reads SQVTM; CDR2 reads ANQGSEA. Sample: PBMCs, taken at follow-up. This TCR was recovered from a female donor with early-stage non-small cell lung cancer. The chain uses TRBV29-1 and TRBJ2-7; no clear D. The CDR3 here is CSVEGGGDEQYF. The CDR3 DNA reads as TGCAGCGTTGAAGGAGGCGGCGACGAGCAGTACTTC.